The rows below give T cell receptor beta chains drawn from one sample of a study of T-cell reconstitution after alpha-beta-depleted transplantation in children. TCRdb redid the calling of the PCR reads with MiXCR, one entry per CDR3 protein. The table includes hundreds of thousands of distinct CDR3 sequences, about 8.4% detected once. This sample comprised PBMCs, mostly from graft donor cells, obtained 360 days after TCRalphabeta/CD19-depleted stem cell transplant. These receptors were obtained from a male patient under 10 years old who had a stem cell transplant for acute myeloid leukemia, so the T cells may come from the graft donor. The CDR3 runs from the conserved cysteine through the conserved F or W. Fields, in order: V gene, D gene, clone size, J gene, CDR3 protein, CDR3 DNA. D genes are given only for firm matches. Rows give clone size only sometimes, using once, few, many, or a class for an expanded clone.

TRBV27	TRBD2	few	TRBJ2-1	CASSSSGRVINEQFF	TGTGCCAGCAGTAGCAGCGGGAGGGTCATAAATGAGCAGTTCTTC
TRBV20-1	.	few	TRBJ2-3	CSAWTARSTDTQYF	TGCAGTGCCTGGACAGCCCGTAGCACAGATACGCAGTATTTT
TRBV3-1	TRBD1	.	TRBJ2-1	CASSPDRGRNEQFF	TGTGCCAGCAGCCCAGACAGGGGACGCAATGAGCAGTTCTTC
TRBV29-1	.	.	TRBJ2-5	CSSLDWSGETQYF	TGCAGCTCTCTAGACTGGTCCGGGGAGACCCAGTACTTC
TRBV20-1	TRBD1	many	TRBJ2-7	CSARPLDRVAYEQYF	TGCAGTGCTAGACCCCTAGACAGGGTAGCCTACGAGCAGTACTTC
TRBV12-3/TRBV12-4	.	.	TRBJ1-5	CASRDEDGPGWDQPQHF	TGTGCCAGCAGGGATGAGGACGGACCGGGATGGGATCAGCCCCAGCATTTT
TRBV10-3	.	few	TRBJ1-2	CAISEDLLGGYTF	TGTGCCATCAGTGAGGACCTTCTGGGAGGCTACACCTTC
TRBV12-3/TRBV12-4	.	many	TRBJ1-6	CASSLRGYNSPLHF	TGTGCCAGCAGTTTGAGGGGCTATAATTCACCCCTCCACTTT
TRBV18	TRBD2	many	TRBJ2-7	CASSTTGGQYEQYF	TGTGCCAGCTCAACCACGGGAGGTCAGTACGAGCAGTACTTC
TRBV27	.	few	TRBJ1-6	CASSFDEYLNSPLHF	TGTGCCAGCAGTTTCGACGAATATCTTAATTCACCCCTCCACTTT
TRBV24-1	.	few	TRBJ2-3	CATSDFTGKGDTQYF	TGTGCCACCAGTGATTTTACAGGGAAAGGAGATACGCAGTATTTT
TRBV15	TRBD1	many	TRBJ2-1	CATSRVDPGQGYNEQFF	TGTGCCACCAGCAGAGTGGATCCGGGACAGGGTTACAATGAGCAGTTCTTC
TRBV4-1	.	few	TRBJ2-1	CASSLGRDDEQFF	TGCGCCAGCAGCCTTGGACGTGACGATGAGCAGTTCTTC
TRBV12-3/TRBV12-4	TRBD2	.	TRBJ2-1	CASSSGTSGTDEQFF	TGTGCCAGCAGTTCGGGGACTAGCGGGACCGATGAGCAGTTCTTC
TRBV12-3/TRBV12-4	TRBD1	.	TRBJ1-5	CASSSGTGRINQPQHF	TGTGCCAGCAGTTCCGGGACAGGGAGGATCAATCAGCCCCAGCATTTT
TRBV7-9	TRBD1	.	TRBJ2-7	CASSRHTGASYEQYF	TGTGCCAGCAGCCGGCATACAGGGGCCTCCTACGAGCAGTACTTC
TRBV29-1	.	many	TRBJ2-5	CSVGPAGTGDQYF	TGCAGCGTTGGCCCCGCGGGGACCGGGGACCAGTACTTC
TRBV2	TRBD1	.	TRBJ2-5	CASSKGAVQETQYF	TGTGCCAGCAGCAAGGGGGCGGTTCAAGAGACCCAGTACTTC
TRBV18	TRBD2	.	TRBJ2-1	CASSPPGLAGEQFF	TGTGCCAGCTCACCGCCGGGACTAGCGGGTGAGCAGTTCTTC
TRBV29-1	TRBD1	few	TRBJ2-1	CSVLGDSLYNEQFF	TGCAGCGTTCTAGGGGACAGTCTTTACAATGAGCAGTTCTTC
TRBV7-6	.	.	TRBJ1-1	CASSPTVGGMTEAFF	TGTGCCAGCAGCCCCACCGTGGGGGGCATGACTGAAGCTTTCTTT
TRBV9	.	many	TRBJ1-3	CASSLPSSGNTIYF	TGTGCCAGCAGCCTCCCCTCCTCTGGAAACACCATATATTTT
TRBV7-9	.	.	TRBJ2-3	CASSLAGAKDTQYF	TGTGCCAGCAGCTTAGCGGGAGCAAAAGATACGCAGTATTTT
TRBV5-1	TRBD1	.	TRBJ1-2	CASSPLRGPSYGYTF	TGCGCCAGCAGCCCCCTCAGGGGGCCCTCCTATGGCTACACCTTC
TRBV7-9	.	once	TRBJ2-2	CAGSLEAGELFF	TGTGCCGGCAGCTTAGAGGCCGGGGAGCTGTTTTTT
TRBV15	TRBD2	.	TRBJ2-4	CATSRQRGLAKNIQYF	TGTGCCACCAGCAGACAGCGGGGGCTAGCCAAAAACATTCAGTACTTC
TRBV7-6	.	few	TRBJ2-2	CASSLKGVTGELFF	TGTGCCAGCAGCTTAAAAGGGGTCACCGGGGAGCTGTTTTTT
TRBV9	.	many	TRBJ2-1	CASSVDQHANEQFF	TGTGCCAGCAGCGTAGACCAACATGCCAATGAGCAGTTCTTC
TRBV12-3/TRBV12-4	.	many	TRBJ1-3	CASSPLSSGNTIYF	TGTGCCAGCAGTCCCCTCTCCTCTGGAAACACCATATATTTT
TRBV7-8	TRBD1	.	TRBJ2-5	CASRTGEETQYF	TGTGCCAGCCGGACAGGGGAAGAGACCCAGTACTTC
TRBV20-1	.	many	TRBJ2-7	CSAASNPGPYEQYF	TGCAGTGCTGCTTCTAACCCGGGCCCCTACGAGCAGTACTTC